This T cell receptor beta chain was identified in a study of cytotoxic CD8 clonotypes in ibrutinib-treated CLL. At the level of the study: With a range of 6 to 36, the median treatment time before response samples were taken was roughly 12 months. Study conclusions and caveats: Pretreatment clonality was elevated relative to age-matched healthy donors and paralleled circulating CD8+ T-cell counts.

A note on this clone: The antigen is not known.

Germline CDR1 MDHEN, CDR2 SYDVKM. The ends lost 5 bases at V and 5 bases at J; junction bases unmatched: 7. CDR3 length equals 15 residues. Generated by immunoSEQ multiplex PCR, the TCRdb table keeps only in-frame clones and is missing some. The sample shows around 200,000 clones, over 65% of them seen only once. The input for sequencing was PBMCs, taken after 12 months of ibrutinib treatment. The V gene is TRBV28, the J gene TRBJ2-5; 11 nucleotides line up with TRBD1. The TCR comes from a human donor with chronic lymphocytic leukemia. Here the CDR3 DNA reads TGTGCCAGCAGTCCTGGACAGGGGGCTTCGGAGACCCAGTACTTC. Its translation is CASSPGQGASETQYF. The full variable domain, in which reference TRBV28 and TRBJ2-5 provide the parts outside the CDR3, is DVKVTQSSRYLVKRTGEKVFLECVQDMDHENMFWYRQDPGLGLRLIYFSYDVKMKEKGDIPEGYSVSREKKERFSLILESASTNQTSMYLCASSPGQGASETQYFGPGTRLLVL.